This entry is about one T cell receptor beta chain. As yet, its antigen is unknown. Germline trimming cut 1 base from V and 1 base from J; bases unmatched to any gene: 7. Per germline, CDR1 KGHSH and CDR2 LQKENI. The CDR3 length is 17 residues. The data originate from a study of beta chain features in type 1 diabetes. TCRB transcripts that were expressed got sequenced, as all of the isolated RNA had been reverse transcribed. The data were produced by immunoSEQ multiplex PCR, yet TCRdb's version contains in-frame clones alone and is incomplete. This table holds about 340,000 clones, around 8.5% found once. General observations from the study: Across patients, naive, central memory and Treg TCRB repertoires exhibited apparently greater similarity than was observed across healthy donors. TCRB CDR3s from Type 1 diabetes patients were moderately but significantly shorter in all four CD4+ subsets.

This clonotype was sampled from a man aged 25-45 years with type 1 diabetes. The V gene is TRBV18, the J gene TRBJ1-5; TRBD1 matches at 7 bases. The sample was central memory CD4+ T cells from blood. The CDR3: CASSPLPARGSNQPQHF. The CDR3 coding sequence is TGTGCCAGCTCACCACTCCCAGCCAGGGGGAGCAATCAGCCCCAGCATTTT. The variable domain in full, with the rest retrieved from reference TRBV18 and TRBJ1-5, is NAGVMQNPRHLVRRRGQEARLRCSPMKGHSHVYWYRQLPEEGLKFMVYLQKENIIDESGMPKERFSAEFPKEGPSILRIQQVVRGDSAAYFCASSPLPARGSNQPQHFGDGTRLSIL.